This T cell receptor (beta chain) was identified during a study of cytomegalovirus exposure and HLA in healthy donors. With 60 Vbeta and 13 Jbeta primers, the PCR was carried out. Sequencing used immunoSEQ multiplex PCR; TCRdb keeps in-frame clones, though not all of them. This table has about 150,000 clones, 70% to 85% appearing once. This clone was detected only a few times. The germline CDR1 and CDR2 sequences are LNHDA and SQIVND (reference sequence). V lost 7 bases and J 2 bases, leaving 12 bases between the germline ends. CDR3 length: 14 residues. The specimen was PBMCs. The TCR originated in a man aged 40-55 years in good health and CMV-seronegative. This chain links TRBV19 with TRBJ2-1; weak D call: TRBD2 (5 bases). The CDR3 DNA reads as TGTGCCAGTATGAGACCGGGGACCTACAATGAGCAGTTCTTC. Protein sequence: CASMRPGTYNEQFF.